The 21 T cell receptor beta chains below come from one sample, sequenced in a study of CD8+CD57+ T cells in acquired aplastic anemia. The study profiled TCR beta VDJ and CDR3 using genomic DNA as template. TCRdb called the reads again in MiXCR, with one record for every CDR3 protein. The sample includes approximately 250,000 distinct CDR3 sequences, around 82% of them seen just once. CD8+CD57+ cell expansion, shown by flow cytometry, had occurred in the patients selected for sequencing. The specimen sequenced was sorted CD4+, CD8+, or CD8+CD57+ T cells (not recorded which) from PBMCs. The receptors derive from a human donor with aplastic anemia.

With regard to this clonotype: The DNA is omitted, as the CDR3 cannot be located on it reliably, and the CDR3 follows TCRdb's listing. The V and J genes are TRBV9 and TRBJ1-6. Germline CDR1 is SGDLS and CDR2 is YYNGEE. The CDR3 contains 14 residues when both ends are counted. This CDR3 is CASSGTSRGYTFDF.

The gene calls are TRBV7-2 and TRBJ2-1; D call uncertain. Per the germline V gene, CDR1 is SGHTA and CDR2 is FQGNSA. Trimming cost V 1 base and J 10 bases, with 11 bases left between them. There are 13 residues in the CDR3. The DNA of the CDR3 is TGTGCCAGCAGCTTAGTTCCTGCGAAGGAGCAGTTCTTC. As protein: CASSLVPAKEQFF. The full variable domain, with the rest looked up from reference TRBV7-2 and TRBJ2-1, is GAGVSQSPSNKVTEKGKDVELRCDPISGHTALYWYRQSLGQGLEFLIYFQGNSAPDKSGLPSDRFSAERTGGSVSTLTIQRTQQEDSAVYLCASSLVPAKEQFFGPGTRLTVL.

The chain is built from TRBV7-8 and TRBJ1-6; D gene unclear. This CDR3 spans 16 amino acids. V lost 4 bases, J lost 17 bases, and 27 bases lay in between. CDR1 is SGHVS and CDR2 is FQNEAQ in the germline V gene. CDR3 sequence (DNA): TGTGCCAGCAGCTCAGCCGGAGCCTCCTATAAGCCACCTTTCCACTTT. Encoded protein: CASSSAGASYKPPFHF.

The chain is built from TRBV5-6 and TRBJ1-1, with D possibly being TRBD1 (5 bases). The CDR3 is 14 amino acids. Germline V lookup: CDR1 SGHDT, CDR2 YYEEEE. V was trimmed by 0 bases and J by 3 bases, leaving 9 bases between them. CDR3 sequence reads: CASSLGEGYTEAFF. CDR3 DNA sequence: TGTGCCAGCAGCTTGGGGGAGGGGTACACTGAAGCTTTCTTT.

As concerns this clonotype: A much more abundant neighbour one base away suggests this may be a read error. The CDR3 DNA is TGTGCCAGCAGCGCAGTAGCAGAGACCCAGTACTTGGGGTTT. Its translation is CASSAVAETQYLGF. The gene calls are TRBV7-9 and TRBJ2-3; no reliable D call. Germline CDR1 is SEHNR and CDR2 is FQNEAQ (reference sequence). The CDR3 contains 14 residues.

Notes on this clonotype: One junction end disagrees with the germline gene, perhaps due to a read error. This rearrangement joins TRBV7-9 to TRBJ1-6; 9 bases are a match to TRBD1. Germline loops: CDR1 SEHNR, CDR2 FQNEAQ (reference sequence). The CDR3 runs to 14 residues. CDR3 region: CASSPGQGHAPVDF. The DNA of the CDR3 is TGTGCCAGCAGCCCCGGACAGGGGCATGCACCCGTCGACTTT.

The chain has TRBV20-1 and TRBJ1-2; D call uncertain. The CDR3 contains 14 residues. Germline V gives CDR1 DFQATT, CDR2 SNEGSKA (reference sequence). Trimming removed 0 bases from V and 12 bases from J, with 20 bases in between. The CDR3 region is CSARDADGSSGNTF. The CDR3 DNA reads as TGCAGTGCTAGAGATGCAGACGGCTCCTCTGGAAACACCTTC.

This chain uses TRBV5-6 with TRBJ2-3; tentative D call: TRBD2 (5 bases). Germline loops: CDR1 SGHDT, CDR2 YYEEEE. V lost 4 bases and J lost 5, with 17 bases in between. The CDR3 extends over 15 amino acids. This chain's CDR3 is CASSLLTGSGDTQYF. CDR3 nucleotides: TGTGCCAGCAGCCTCCTGACTGGGAGCGGAGATACGCAGTATTTT.

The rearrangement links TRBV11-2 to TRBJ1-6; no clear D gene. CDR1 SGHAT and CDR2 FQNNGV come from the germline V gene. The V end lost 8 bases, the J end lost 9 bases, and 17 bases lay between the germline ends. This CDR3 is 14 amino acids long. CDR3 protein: CASHPGVDSSPLHF. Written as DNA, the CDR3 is TGTGCCAGCCATCCCGGCGTGGATAGTTCACCCCTCCACTTT.

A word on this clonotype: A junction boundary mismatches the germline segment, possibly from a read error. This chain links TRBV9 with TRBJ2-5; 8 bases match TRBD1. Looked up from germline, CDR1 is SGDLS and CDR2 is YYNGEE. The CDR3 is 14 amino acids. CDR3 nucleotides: TGTGCCAGCAGCGGGGGCGGCGGACAGGGAGCCCACAACTTC. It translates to CASSGGGGQGAHNF.

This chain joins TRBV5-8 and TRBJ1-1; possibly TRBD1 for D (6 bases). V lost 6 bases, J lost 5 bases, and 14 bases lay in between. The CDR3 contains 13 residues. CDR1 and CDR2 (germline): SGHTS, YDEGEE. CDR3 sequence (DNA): TGTGCCAGCATCCTTACAGGGTATACTGAAGCTTTCTTT. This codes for CASILTGYTEAFF.

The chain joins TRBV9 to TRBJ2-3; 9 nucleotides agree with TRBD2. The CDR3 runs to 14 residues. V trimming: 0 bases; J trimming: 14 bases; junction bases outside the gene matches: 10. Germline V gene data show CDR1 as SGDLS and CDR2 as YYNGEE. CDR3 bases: TGTGCCAGCAGCGTAGGACTAGCGGACACAGCTACGTATTTT. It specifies CASSVGLADTATYF.

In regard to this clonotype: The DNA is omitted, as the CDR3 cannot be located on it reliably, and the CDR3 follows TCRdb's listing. CDR3 protein: CASSFAGGAETQF. The gene calls are TRBV7-8 and TRBJ2-1; TRBD2 was called by the table and not checked on the DNA. With termini counted, the CDR3 has 13 amino acids. Germline V lookup: CDR1 SGHVS, CDR2 FQNEAQ.

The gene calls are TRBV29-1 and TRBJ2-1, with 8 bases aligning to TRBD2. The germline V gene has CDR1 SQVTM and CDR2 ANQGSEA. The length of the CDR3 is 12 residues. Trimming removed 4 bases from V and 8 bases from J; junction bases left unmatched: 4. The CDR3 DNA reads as TGCAGCGTTGGGGGCGGGAGGCATGAGCAGTTCTTC. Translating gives CSVGGGRHEQFF.

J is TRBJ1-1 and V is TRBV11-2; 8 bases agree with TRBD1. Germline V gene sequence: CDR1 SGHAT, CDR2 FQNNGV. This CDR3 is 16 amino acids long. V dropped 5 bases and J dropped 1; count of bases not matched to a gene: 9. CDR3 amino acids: CASSPWAGTGNTEAFF. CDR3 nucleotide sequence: TGTGCCAGCAGCCCGTGGGCCGGGACAGGGAACACTGAAGCTTTCTTT.

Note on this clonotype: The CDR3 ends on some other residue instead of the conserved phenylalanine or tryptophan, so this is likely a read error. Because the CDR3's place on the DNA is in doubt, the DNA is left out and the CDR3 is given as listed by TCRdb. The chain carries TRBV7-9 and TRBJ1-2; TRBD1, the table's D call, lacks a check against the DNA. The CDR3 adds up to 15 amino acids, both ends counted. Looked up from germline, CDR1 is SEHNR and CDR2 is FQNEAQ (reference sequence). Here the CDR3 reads CASSLVPGEQFFGTL.

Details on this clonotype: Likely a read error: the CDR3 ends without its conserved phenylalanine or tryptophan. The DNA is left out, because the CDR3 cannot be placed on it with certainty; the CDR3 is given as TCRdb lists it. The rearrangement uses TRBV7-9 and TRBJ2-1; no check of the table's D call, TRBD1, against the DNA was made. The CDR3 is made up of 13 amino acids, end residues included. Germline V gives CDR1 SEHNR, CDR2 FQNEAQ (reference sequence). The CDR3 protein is CASSDGGGAEEQY.

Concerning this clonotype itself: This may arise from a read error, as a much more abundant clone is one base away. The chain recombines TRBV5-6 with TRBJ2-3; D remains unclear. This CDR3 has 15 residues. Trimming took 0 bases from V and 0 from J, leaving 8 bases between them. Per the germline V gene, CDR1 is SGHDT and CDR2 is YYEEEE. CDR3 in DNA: TGTGCCAGCAGCTTGGAGAGGCAGAGCACAGATACGCAGTATTTT. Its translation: CASSLERQSTDTQYF.

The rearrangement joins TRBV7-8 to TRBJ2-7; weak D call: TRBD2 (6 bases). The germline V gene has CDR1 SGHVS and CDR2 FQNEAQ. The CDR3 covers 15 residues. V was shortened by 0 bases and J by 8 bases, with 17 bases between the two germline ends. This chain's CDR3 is CASSLAGGHDTQQYV. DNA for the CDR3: TGTGCCAGCAGCTTAGCGGGAGGTCACGATACGCAGCAGTACGTC.

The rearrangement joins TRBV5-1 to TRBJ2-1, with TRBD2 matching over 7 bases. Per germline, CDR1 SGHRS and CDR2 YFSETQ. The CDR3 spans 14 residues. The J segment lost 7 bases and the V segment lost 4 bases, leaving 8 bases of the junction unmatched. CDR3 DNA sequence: TGCGCCAGCAGCGGGGGGGACCTGGGGAATGAGCAGTTCTTC. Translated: CASSGGDLGNEQFF.

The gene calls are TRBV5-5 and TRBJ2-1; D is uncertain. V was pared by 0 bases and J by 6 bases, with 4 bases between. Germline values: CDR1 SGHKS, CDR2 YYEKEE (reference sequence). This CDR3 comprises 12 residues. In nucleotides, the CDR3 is TGTGCCAGCAGCTTGGACCCCAATGAGCAGTTCTTC. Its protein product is CASSLDPNEQFF. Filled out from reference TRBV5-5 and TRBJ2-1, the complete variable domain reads DAGVTQSPTHLIKTRGQQVTLRCSPISGHKSVSWYQQVLGQGPQFIFQYYEKEERGRGNFPDRFSARQFPNYSSELNVNALLLGDSALYLCASSLDPNEQFFGPGTRLTVL.